Listed below are T cell receptor beta chains from one sample, sequenced in a study of regulatory T cells in long-lasting Graves disease. TCRdb recomputed calls from the multiplex PCR reads with MiXCR, one row per CDR3 protein. The sample has 450,000 to 700,000 distinct CDR3 sequences, roughly 14% seen once; the top ten hold roughly 9.7%. The same specimen was also included in a second study, on T cells in Graves' hyperthyroidism and ophthalmopathy.

Material: peripheral blood mononuclear cells (PBMCs), obtained at new diagnosis, from a patient treated with antithyroid drugs. All receptors derive from a man aged 25 to 40 with Graves disease. The CDR3 runs from the conserved cysteine through the conserved F or W. The D gene is left open where the match is weak. Size is omitted from some rows. Given values are once, few, many or a class for expanded clones.

cdr3_aa	cdr3_nt	clone_size	v_call	j_call	d_call
CSVPSHGETQYF	TGCAGTGTTCCTAGTCACGGGGAGACCCAGTACTTC	many	TRBV20-1	TRBJ2-5	NA
CASSPRPVGEQYF	TGTGCCAGCAGCCCCCGACCCGTTGGCGAGCAGTACTTC	many	TRBV11-2	TRBJ2-7	NA
CASSLARTSGNNEQFF	TGCGCCAGCAGCTTGGCCCGGACTAGCGGGAACAATGAGCAGTTCTTC	many	TRBV5-1	TRBJ2-1	TRBD2
CASSQDTGRFQETQYF	TGTGCCAGCAGCCAAGATACGGGGCGGTTCCAAGAGACCCAGTACTTC	many	TRBV14	TRBJ2-5	NA
CASSFGTGEELFF	TGCGCCAGCAGCTTTGGGACAGGGGAAGAACTGTTTTTT	many	TRBV5-1	TRBJ1-4	TRBD1
CASSGGIEKLFF	TGTGCCAGCAGCGGGGGAATTGAAAAACTGTTTTTT	many	TRBV5-6	TRBJ1-4	NA
CASSQDGTGGPQYEQYF	TGTGCCAGCAGCCAAGATGGGACGGGAGGGCCCCAATACGAGCAGTACTTC	NA	TRBV3-1	TRBJ2-7	TRBD2
CAWRVGFYGYTF	TGTGCCTGGAGGGTAGGGTTCTATGGCTACACCTTC	many	TRBV30	TRBJ1-2	NA
CAWSLWGLYSENTEAFF	TGTGCCTGGAGTCTCTGGGGGCTTTATAGTGAGAACACTGAAGCTTTCTTT	few	TRBV30	TRBJ1-1	NA
CSATYRGGGSQYF	TGCAGTGCTACTTACAGGGGAGGAGGATCCCAGTACTTC	few	TRBV20-1	TRBJ2-5	NA